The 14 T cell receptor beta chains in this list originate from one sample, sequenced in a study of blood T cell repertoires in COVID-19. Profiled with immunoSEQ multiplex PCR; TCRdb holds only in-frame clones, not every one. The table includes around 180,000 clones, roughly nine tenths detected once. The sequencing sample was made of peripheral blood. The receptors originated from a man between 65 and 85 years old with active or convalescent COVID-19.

The CDR3 region has the DNA TGCGCCAGCAGCTTGGAGGGACTAGCGAATAGTGAGCAGTTCTTC. It is translated as CASSLEGLANSEQFF. The rearrangement uses TRBV5-1 and TRBJ2-1; 10 bases are shared with TRBD2. The ends lost 0 bases at V and 9 bases at J; junction bases unmatched: 6. The CDR3 is 15 residues long. Germline-derived CDR1 and CDR2 are SGHRS and YFSETQ. The whole variable domain, remainder taken from reference TRBV5-1 and TRBJ2-1, is KAGVTQTPRYLIKTRGQQVTLSCSPISGHRSVSWYQQTPGQGLQFLFEYFSETQRNKGNFPGRFSGRQFSNSRSEMNVSTLELGDSALYLCASSLEGLANSEQFFGPGTRLTVL.

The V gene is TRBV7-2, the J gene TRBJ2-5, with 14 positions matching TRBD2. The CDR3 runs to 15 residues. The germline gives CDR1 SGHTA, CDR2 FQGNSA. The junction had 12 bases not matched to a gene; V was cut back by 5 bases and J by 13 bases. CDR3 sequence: CASSPGTSGGRGRYF. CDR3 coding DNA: TGTGCCAGCAGCCCGGGGACTAGCGGGGGCCGGGGCCGGTACTTC.

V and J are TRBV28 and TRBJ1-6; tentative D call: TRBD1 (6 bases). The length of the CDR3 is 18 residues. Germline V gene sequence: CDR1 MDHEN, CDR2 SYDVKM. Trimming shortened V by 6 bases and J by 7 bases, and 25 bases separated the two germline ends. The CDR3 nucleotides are TGTGCCAGCAGCAAATTAACCCCAGTGGGGGCTAGCAATTCACCCCTCCACTTT. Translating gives CASSKLTPVGASNSPLHF.

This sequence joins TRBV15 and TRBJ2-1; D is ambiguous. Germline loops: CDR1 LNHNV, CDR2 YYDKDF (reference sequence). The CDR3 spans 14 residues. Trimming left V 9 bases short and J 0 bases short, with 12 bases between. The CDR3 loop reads CATKQQSSYNEQFF. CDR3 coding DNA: TGTGCCACTAAACAGCAGTCCTCCTACAATGAGCAGTTCTTC.

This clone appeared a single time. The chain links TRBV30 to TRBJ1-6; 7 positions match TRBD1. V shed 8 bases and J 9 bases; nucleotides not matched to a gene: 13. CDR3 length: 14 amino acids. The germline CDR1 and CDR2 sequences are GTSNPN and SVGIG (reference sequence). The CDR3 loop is CARLPGQRPSPLHF. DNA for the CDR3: TGTGCCAGGCTACCGGGACAGAGGCCTTCACCCCTCCACTTT.

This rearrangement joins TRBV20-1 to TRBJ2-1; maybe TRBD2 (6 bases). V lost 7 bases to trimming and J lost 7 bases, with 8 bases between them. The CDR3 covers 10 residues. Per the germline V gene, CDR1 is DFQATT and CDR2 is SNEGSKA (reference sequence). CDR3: CSGGVNEQFF. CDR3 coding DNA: TGCAGTGGGGGGGTGAATGAGCAGTTCTTC.

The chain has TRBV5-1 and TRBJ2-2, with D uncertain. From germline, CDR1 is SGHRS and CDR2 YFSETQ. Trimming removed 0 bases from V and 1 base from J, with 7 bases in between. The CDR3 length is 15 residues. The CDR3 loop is CASSLGHLNTGELFF. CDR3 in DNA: TGCGCCAGCAGCTTGGGACATTTGAACACCGGGGAGCTGTTTTTT.

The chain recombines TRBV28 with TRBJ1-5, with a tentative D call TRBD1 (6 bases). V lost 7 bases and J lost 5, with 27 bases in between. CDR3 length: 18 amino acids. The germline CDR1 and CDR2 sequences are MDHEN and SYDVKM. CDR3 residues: CASNSPRGSRAEDQPQHF. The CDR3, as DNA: TGTGCCAGCAATTCCCCCAGGGGTAGCCGAGCCGAGGATCAGCCCCAGCATTTT.

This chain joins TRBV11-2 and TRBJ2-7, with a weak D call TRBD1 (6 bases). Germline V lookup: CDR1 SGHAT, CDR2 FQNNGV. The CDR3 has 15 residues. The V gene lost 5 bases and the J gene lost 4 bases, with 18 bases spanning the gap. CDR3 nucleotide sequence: TGTGCCAGCAGCATCGACAGGCACCCCCCTTACGAGCAGTACTTC. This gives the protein CASSIDRHPPYEQYF.

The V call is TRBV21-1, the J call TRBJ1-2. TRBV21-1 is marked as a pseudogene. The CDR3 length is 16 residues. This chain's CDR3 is CASSLSVEAVQYGYTF. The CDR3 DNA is TGTGCCAGCAGCCTCAGTGTCGAAGCGGTTCAATATGGCTACACCTTC.

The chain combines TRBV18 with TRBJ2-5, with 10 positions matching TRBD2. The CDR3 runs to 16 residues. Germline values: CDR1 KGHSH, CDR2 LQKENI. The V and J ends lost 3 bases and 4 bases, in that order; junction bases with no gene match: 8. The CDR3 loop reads CASSPLLAGSAETQYF. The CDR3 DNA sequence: TGTGCCAGCTCACCTTTACTAGCGGGATCAGCAGAGACCCAGTACTTC. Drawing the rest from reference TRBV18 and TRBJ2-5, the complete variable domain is NAGVMQNPRHLVRRRGQEARLRCSPMKGHSHVYWYRQLPEEGLKFMVYLQKENIIDESGMPKERFSAEFPKEGPSILRIQQVVRGDSAAYFCASSPLLAGSAETQYFGPGTRLLVL.

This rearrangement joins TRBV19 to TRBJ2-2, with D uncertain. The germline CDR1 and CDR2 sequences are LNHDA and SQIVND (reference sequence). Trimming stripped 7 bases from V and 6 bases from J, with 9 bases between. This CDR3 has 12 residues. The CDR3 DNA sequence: TGTGCCAGTACCTCACATCCCGGGGAGCTGTTTTTT. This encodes CASTSHPGELFF.

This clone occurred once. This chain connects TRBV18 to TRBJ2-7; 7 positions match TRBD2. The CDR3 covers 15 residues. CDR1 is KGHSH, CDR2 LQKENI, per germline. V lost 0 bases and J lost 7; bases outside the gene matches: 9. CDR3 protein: CASSPPGGGLWEQYF. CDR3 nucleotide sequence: TGTGCCAGCTCACCACCGGGCGGGGGACTGTGGGAGCAGTACTTC.

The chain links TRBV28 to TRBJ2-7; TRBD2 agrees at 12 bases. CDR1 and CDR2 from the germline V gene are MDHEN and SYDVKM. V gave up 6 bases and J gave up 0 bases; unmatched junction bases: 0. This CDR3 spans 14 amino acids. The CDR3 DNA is TGTGCCAGCAGACTAGCGGGAGGCTCCTACGAGCAGTACTTC. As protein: CASRLAGGSYEQYF.